The sequence of this TCR beta chain was determined in a study of cytomegalovirus exposure and HLA in healthy donors. V lost 1 base and J 8 bases, leaving 14 bases between the germline ends. This CDR3 has 14 amino acids. Looked up from germline, CDR1 is LGHNT and CDR2 is FRNRAP. This PCR relied on a set of 60 Vbeta primers and 13 Jbeta primers. Repertoires were generated with immunoSEQ multiplex PCR, while TCRdb's copy carries only in-frame clones and drops some. The sample lists around 210,000 clones, around 84% occurring once. On this clone: Antigen specificity is unknown.

General observations from the study: Data from an earlier analysis indicated that most TCR beta V segments were productive either about 87% or about 30% of the time. A few chains tied to CMV proved CMV antigen-specific in vitro. Later, TCR association rates were found to vary by HLA locus, highest for DRB1 and lowest for HLA-C.

This clonotype was sampled from a girl aged 2 to 10 in good health and CMV-seronegative. The rearrangement links TRBV12-5 to TRBJ1-2; D remains unclear. Sample: PBMCs. The CDR3 bases are TGTGCTAGTGGTTTGGACACGATTCACGGGGGCTACACCTTC. Translation: CASGLDTIHGGYTF.